This T cell receptor (beta chain) was recorded in a study of cytomegalovirus exposure and HLA in healthy donors. About the research overall: Among about 400 genotyped donors, 65% to 90% fell in the Caucasian-associated ancestry cluster. Notes on the study in general: The records held CMV serostatus as the only immune exposure information. Using a false discovery rate of 0.05, a later analysis showed that approximately 17,000 TCR beta sequences were associated with HLA alleles. Later analysis identified a missense DCLRE1C variant that was linked to TCR beta V- and J-gene trimming.

As for this clone: Its antigen is unknown.

The PCR had 60 Vbeta and 13 Jbeta primers. Clones were read by immunoSEQ multiplex PCR, and TCRdb kept only the in-frame ones, dropping some. The sample shows 100,000 to 150,000 clones, about 74% of them seen only once. V lost 5 bases and J lost 4, with 14 bases in between. Germline loops: CDR1 MNHEY, CDR2 SVGAGI. The CDR3 totals 14 residues. The chain is built from TRBV6-5 and TRBJ1-1; D is unresolved. The receptor comes from a woman in her forties or fifties in good health and CMV-seropositive. Material for sequencing was PBMCs. Written as DNA, the CDR3 is TGTGCCAGCAGTGCGGTAATCCCTTCCACTGAAGCTTTCTTT. Its translation is CASSAVIPSTEAFF.